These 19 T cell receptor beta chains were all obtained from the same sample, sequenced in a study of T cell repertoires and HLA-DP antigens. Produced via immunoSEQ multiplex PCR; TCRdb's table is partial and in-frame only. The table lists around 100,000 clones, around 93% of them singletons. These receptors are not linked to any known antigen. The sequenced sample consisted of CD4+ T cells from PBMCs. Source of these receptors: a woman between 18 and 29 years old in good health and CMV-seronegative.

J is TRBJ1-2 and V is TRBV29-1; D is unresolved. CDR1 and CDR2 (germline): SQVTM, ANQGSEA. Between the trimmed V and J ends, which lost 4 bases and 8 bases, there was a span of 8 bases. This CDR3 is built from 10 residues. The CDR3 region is CSVGFEGYTF. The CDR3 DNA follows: TGCAGCGTTGGGTTCGAGGGCTACACCTTC.

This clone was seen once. CDR3 nucleotide sequence: TGTGCCAGCAGCCCGAGGGGGGGCCAAGAGACCCAGTACTTC. This gives the protein CASSPRGGQETQYF. This chain uses TRBV11-2 with TRBJ2-5, with D tentatively TRBD2 (7 bases). The germline V gene encodes CDR1 SGHAT and CDR2 FQNNGV. This CDR3 has 14 residues. V lost 5 bases and J lost 1, with 11 bases in between.

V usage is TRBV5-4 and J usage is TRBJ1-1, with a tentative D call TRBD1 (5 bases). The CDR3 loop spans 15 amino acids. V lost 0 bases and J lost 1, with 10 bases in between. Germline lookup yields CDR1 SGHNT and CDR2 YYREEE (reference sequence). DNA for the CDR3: TGTGCCAGCAGCTTGGGCGGGGCCGGGAACACTGAAGCTTTCTTT. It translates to CASSLGGAGNTEAFF.

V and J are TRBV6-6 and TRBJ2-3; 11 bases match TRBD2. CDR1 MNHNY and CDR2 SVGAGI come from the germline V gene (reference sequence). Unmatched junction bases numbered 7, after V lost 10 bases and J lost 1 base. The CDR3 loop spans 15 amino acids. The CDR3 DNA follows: TGTGCCACGACTACTAGCGGGGGCCGCACAGATACGCAGTATTTT. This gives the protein CATTTSGGRTDTQYF.

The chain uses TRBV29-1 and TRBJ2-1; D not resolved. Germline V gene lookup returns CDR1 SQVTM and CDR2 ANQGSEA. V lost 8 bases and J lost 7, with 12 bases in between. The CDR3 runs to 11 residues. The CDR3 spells CSTQKTNEQFF. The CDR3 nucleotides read TGCAGCACGCAGAAGACTAATGAGCAGTTCTTC.

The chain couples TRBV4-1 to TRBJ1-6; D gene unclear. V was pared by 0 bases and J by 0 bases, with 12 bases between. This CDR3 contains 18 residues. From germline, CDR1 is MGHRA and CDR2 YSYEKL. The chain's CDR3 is CASSQDVGRSSYNSPLHF. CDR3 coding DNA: TGCGCCAGCAGCCAAGACGTTGGCCGGAGCTCCTATAATTCACCCCTCCACTTT.

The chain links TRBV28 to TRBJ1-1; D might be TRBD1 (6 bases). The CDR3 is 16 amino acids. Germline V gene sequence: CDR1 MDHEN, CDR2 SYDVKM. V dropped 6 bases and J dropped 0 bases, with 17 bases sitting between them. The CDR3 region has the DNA TGTGCCAGCAGCGAAGTTCCAACAGGGCTGAACACTGAAGCTTTCTTT. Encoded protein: CASSEVPTGLNTEAFF.

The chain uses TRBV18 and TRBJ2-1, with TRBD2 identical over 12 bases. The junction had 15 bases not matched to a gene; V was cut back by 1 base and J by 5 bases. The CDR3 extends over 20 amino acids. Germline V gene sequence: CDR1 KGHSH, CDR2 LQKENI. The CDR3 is CASSPQRRPSGRASDNEQFF. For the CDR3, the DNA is TGTGCCAGCTCACCACAGCGTCGACCTAGCGGGAGGGCCTCTGACAATGAGCAGTTCTTC.

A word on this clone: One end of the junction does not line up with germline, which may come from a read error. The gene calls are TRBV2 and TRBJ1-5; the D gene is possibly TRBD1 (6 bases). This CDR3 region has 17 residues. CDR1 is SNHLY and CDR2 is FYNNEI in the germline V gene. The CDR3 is CASSEDRYPNSNQPQHF. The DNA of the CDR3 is TGTGCCAGCAGCGAAGACAGGTATCCTAATAGCAATCAGCCCCAGCATTTT.

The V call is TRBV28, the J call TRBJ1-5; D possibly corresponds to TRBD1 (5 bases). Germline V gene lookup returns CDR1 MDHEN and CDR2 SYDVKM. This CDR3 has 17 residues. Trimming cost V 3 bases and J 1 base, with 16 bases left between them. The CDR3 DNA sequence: TGTGCCAGCAGTTTTATTCAGGGAATACGGAGCAATCAGCCCCAGCATTTT. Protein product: CASSFIQGIRSNQPQHF.

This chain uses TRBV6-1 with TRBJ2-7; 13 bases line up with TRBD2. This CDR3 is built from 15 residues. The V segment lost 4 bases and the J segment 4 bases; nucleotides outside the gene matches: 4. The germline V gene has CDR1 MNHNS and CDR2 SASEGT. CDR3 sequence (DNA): TGTGCCAGCAGTGTTTGGACTAGCGGGAGTTACGAGCAGTACTTC. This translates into CASSVWTSGSYEQYF.

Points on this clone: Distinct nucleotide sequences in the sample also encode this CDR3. The CDR3 protein is CASSLSRSYGYTF. The CDR3 DNA sequence: TGTGCCAGCAGTTTAAGCAGGAGCTATGGCTACACCTTC. V is TRBV28 and J is TRBJ1-2; no clear D gene. From germline, CDR1 is MDHEN and CDR2 SYDVKM. V lost 2 bases, J lost 4 bases, and 8 bases lay in between. The CDR3 spans 13 residues.

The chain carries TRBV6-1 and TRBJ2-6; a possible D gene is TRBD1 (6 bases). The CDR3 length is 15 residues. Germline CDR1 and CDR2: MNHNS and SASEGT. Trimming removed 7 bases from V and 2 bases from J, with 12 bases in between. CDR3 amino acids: CASTLQGPGANVLTF. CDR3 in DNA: TGTGCCAGCACCTTACAGGGCCCTGGGGCCAACGTCCTGACTTTC.

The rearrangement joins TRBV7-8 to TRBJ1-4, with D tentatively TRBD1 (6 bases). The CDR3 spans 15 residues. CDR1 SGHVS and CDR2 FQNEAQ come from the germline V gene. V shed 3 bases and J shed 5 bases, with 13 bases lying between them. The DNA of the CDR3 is TGTGCCAGCAGCTTTGGGGGGGCCGGCAATGAAAAACTGTTTTTT. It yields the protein CASSFGGAGNEKLFF.

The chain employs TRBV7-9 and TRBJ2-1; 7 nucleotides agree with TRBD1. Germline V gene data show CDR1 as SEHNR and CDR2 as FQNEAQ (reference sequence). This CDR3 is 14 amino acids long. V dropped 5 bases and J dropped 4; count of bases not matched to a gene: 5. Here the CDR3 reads CASSGPGGYNEQFF. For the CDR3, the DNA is TGTGCCAGCAGCGGCCCAGGGGGTTACAATGAGCAGTTCTTC.

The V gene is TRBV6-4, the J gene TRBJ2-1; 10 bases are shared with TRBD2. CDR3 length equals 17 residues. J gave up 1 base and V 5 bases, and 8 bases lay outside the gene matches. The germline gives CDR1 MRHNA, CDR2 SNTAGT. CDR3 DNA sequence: TGTGCCAGCAGTCCCTCCTGGACTAGCGGATCCTACAATGAGCAGTTCTTC. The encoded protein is CASSPSWTSGSYNEQFF.

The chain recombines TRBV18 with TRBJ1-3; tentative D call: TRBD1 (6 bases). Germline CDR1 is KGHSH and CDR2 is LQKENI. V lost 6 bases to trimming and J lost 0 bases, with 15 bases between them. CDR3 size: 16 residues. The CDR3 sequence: CASSPTGSLSGNTIYF. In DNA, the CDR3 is TGTGCCAGCTCTCCCACAGGGTCCCTCTCTGGAAACACCATATATTTT.

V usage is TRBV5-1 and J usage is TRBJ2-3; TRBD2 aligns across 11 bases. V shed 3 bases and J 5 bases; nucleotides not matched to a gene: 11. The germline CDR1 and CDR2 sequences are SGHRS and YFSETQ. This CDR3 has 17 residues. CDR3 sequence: CASSSLGSGLAVDTQYF. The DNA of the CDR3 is TGCGCCAGCAGCTCCCTCGGGTCGGGACTAGCGGTAGATACGCAGTATTTT.

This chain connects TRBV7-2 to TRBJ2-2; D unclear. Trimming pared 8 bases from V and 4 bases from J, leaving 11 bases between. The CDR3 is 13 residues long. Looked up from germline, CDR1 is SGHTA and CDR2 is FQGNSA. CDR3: CASVWGSTGELFF. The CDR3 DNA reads TGTGCCAGCGTATGGGGAAGCACCGGGGAGCTGTTTTTT.